Below, 16 T cell receptor beta chains from the same sample are listed, as sequenced in a study of T-cell memory formation after mild COVID-19. TCRdb redid the calling of the 5' RACE reads with MiXCR, one entry per CDR3 protein. The table lists approximately 500,000 distinct CDR3 sequences, around a quarter of them singletons. The material sequenced was PBMCs or a T cell subset sorted from them (not recorded which). The receptors come from an adult woman who had mild COVID-19 (a few samples of this study predate the infection). Cell type and time point are not known.

This clonotype turned up a few times. The V gene is TRBV7-9, the J gene TRBJ1-1; a weak D match, TRBD1 (6 bases). Germline V CDR1 and CDR2: SEHNR, FQNEAQ (reference sequence). V was cut by 5 bases and J by 5 bases, with 9 bases left in between. The CDR3 is 12 residues long. This CDR3 is CASSPGQTEAFF. The CDR3 coding sequence is TGTGCCAGCAGCCCAGGACAGACTGAAGCTTTCTTT.

V is TRBV5-1 and J is TRBJ1-2; D may be TRBD1 (5 bases). In germline, CDR1 is SGHRS, CDR2 YFSETQ. V lost 5 bases, J lost 4 bases, and 18 bases lay in between. The CDR3 extends over 15 amino acids. The CDR3 nucleotides are TGCGCCAGCAGTCTATTTACAGGTTCGACCTATGGCTACACCTTC. Translation: CASSLFTGSTYGYTF.

This clonotype was seen a handful of times. This chain links TRBV14 with TRBJ1-1; 7 bases are a match to TRBD1. This CDR3 contains 16 residues. The ends lost 5 bases at V and 1 base at J; junction bases unmatched: 10. Germline loops: CDR1 SGHDN, CDR2 FVKESK. The CDR3 spells CASSYFYRGPNTEAFF. For the CDR3, the DNA is TGTGCCAGCAGCTATTTTTACAGGGGTCCGAACACTGAAGCTTTCTTT.

V is TRBV24-1 and J is TRBJ2-5; maybe TRBD1 (5 bases). The V gene's germline CDR1 is KGHDR and CDR2 SFDVKD. This CDR3 contains 17 residues. The V end lost 4 bases, the J end lost 0 bases, and 17 bases lay between the germline ends. The CDR3: CATSEPRAGVNQETQYF. In DNA form, the CDR3 reads TGTGCCACCAGTGAACCCAGGGCAGGAGTCAACCAAGAGACCCAGTACTTC.

The rearrangement uses TRBV6-6 and TRBJ1-5, with TRBD1 as a possible D gene (5 bases). CDR1 is MNHNY, CDR2 SVGAGI, per germline (reference sequence). The V and J ends lost 7 bases and 7 bases respectively, with 17 bases between them. This CDR3 contains 14 residues. The CDR3 region has the DNA TGTGCCAGCACTCGAGGAGGGGAGAGGCAGCCCCAGCATTTT. It encodes CASTRGGERQPQHF.

This clonotype was counted a few times. This chain links TRBV5-1 with TRBJ2-1; 8 nucleotides match TRBD1. This CDR3 is 16 amino acids long. Germline V CDR1 and CDR2: SGHRS, YFSETQ. With 1 base clipped from V and 2 bases from J, the junction kept 5 bases outside the gene matches. CDR3 bases: TGCGCCAGCAGCTTGCAACAGGGGGTCGCCTACAATGAGCAGTTCTTC. As protein: CASSLQQGVAYNEQFF. Combining the CDR3 with reference TRBV5-1 and TRBJ2-1 gives the whole variable domain KAGVTQTPRYLIKTRGQQVTLSCSPISGHRSVSWYQQTPGQGLQFLFEYFSETQRNKGNFPGRFSGRQFSNSRSEMNVSTLELGDSALYLCASSLQQGVAYNEQFFGPGTRLTVL.

The CDR3 is CATSGLTPSRGDTQYF. CDR3 DNA: TGTGCCACCAGCGGTTTGACCCCTAGTAGGGGAGATACGCAGTATTTT. The chain couples TRBV15 to TRBJ2-3; a weak D match, TRBD1 (5 bases). Trimming cost V 5 bases and J 5 bases, with 20 bases left between them. Germline CDR1 LNHNV, CDR2 YYDKDF (reference sequence). CDR3 size: 16 residues.

The chain combines TRBV6-5 with TRBJ2-3; the D gene is possibly TRBD2 (6 bases). The CDR3 is 15 residues long. V was pared by 5 bases and J by 4 bases, with 16 bases between. Germline assignment: CDR1 MNHEY and CDR2 SVGAGI. The CDR3 protein is CASSPKGLGPDTQYF. The CDR3, as DNA: TGTGCCAGCAGTCCTAAGGGACTTGGGCCAGATACGCAGTATTTT.

The chain couples TRBV20-1 to TRBJ2-7; D is possibly TRBD2 (5 bases). CDR3 length: 14 residues. Germline CDR1 DFQATT, CDR2 SNEGSKA (reference sequence). The V end was cut by 2 bases, the J end by 5 bases, with 16 bases between. The CDR3 coding sequence is TGCAGTGCTAGACCGTCGTCACTCGGGGACGAGCAGTACTTC. Its protein product is CSARPSSLGDEQYF.

This clonotype was picked up a small number of times. The chain has TRBV12-5 and TRBJ1-5, with D possibly TRBD1 on 5 matching bases. The CDR3 has 14 residues. V was clipped by 1 base and J by 6 bases, with 10 bases between them. Germline assignment: CDR1 LGHNT and CDR2 FRNRAP. CDR3 sequence (DNA): TGTGCTAGTGGTTTGGGCAGGGTTCTTCAGCCCCAGCATTTT. Its translation: CASGLGRVLQPQHF.

CDR3: CSAKPGTEAFF. The CDR3 DNA follows: TGCAGCGCAAAACCGGGCACTGAAGCTTTCTTT. The gene calls are TRBV29-1 and TRBJ1-1; D is unclear. V dropped 7 bases and J dropped 4 bases, with 10 bases sitting between them. This CDR3 contains 11 residues. Per germline, CDR1 SQVTM and CDR2 ANQGSEA.

This clonotype has just a few counts. This chain uses TRBV18 with TRBJ1-1; D remains unclear. In germline, CDR1 is KGHSH, CDR2 LQKENI. The V gene lost 1 base and the J gene lost 4 bases, with 10 bases spanning the gap. This CDR3 has 14 residues. This CDR3 is CASSPRARSTEAFF. CDR3 bases: TGTGCCAGCTCACCACGTGCGCGATCCACTGAAGCTTTCTTT.

V gene TRBV4-3 combines with J gene TRBJ2-2, with TRBD2 matching 15 bases. This CDR3 contains 17 residues. V shed 4 bases, J shed 6 bases, and the junction held 6 bases outside the gene matches. Germline-derived CDR1 and CDR2 are LGHNA and YSLEER. The CDR3 spells CASSPGLAGGPSGELFF. CDR3 nucleotide sequence: TGCGCCAGCAGCCCAGGACTAGCGGGAGGGCCTTCCGGGGAGCTGTTTTTT.

This clonotype has more than one count but fewer than ten. The gene calls are TRBV24-1 and TRBJ2-3; 8 nucleotides align to TRBD2. Germline V lookup: CDR1 KGHDR, CDR2 SFDVKD. V was pared by 7 bases and J by 4 bases, with 6 bases of the junction left unmatched. The CDR3 spans 14 residues. The DNA of the CDR3 is TGTGCCACCAGCCGTAGCGGGGAGGCAGATACGCAGTATTTT. It is translated as CATSRSGEADTQYF.

CDR3 amino acids: CAWSVREVNEQFF. CDR3 coding DNA: TGTGCCTGGAGTGTACGGGAGGTCAATGAGCAGTTCTTC. V gene TRBV30 combines with J gene TRBJ2-1; TRBD2 matches 7 bases. CDR1 and CDR2 from the germline V gene are GTSNPN and SVGIG (reference sequence). There are 13 residues in the CDR3. V dropped 0 bases and J dropped 6; count of bases not matched to a gene: 2.

The rearrangement links TRBV25-1 to TRBJ1-1; 8 bases line up with TRBD1. Germline trimming cut 3 bases from V and 1 base from J; bases unmatched to any gene: 4. The CDR3 spans 15 residues. From germline, CDR1 is MGHDK and CDR2 SYGVNS. The CDR3 nucleotides read TGTGCCAGCAGTGATACAGGGGGGCGGAACACTGAAGCTTTCTTT. Protein sequence: CASSDTGGRNTEAFF.